A selection of T cell receptor beta chains follows, all from one sample in a study of shared clonotypes between healthy human individuals. Profiling relied on immunoSEQ multiplex PCR, and the TCRdb table lists in-frame clones only, not all of them. This sample has roughly 760,000 clones, with about 74% found just once. The specimen sequenced was memory CD4+ T cells sorted from blood. These receptors originate from a woman aged 30 to 39 in good health. Each CDR3 is given with its conserved first and last residue. The D gene is left open where the match is weak. Some rows have no size entry. The others give once, few or many, or a class for an expanded clone.

J gene	V gene	clone size	D gene	CDR3 DNA	CDR3 protein
TRBJ1-5	TRBV5-6	few	.	TGTGCCAGCAGCTTGGGGGGACCGACTAGCAATCAGCCCCAGCATTTT	CASSLGGPTSNQPQHF
TRBJ2-3	TRBV25-1	.	.	TGTGCCAGCAGTGAATTCAGGGGTCAGGCAGATACGCAGTATTTT	CASSEFRGQADTQYF
TRBJ2-6	TRBV27	.	TRBD1	TGTGCCAGCAGTCCTCAAGAGGGGGCCGGTGCTGGGGCCAACGTCCTGACTTTC	CASSPQEGAGAGANVLTF
TRBJ2-1	TRBV11-2	.	.	TGTGCCAGCAGCTCCCGAGGCGGATACAATGAGCAGTTCTTC	CASSSRGGYNEQFF
TRBJ2-6	TRBV5-1	.	TRBD1	TGCGCCAGCAGCTTGGGGACAGGGCCCAACGTCCTGACTTTC	CASSLGTGPNVLTF
TRBJ1-1	TRBV6-1	.	.	TGTGCCAGCAGGGCCCTGAAGGGACGGGGCACTGAAGCTTTCTTT	CASRALKGRGTEAFF
TRBJ2-1	TRBV21-1	once	.	TGTGCCAGCAGCAAACCGCCAGGGCAAAGCTCCTACAATGAGCAGTTCTTC	CASSKPPGQSSYNEQFF
TRBJ1-5	TRBV15	.	.	TGTGCCACCAGCAGAGAGCAAGGCAATCAGCCCCAGCATTTT	CATSREQGNQPQHF
TRBJ2-5	TRBV10-3	.	TRBD1	TGTGCCATCAGTGTAGCCGGGACAGGACAAGAGACCCAGTACTTC	CAISVAGTGQETQYF
TRBJ2-7	TRBV6-5	.	.	.	CASSSSDQGVYEQYF
TRBJ1-5	TRBV19	.	.	TGTGCCAGTAGTATAGCTACGAACAGGGGCAATCAGCCCCAGCATTTT	CASSIATNRGNQPQHF
TRBJ1-2	TRBV5-6	few	.	TGTGCCAGCAGCACCGCCGGGTTTGCCTATGGCTACACCTTC	CASSTAGFAYGYTF
TRBJ2-3	TRBV6-6	.	TRBD1	TGTGCCAGCAGGGGGACAGGGACAGATACGCAGTATTTT	CASRGTGTDTQYF
TRBJ2-5	TRBV30	.	.	TGTGCCTGGAGTGCACAGGGCCAAGAGACCCAGTACTTC	CAWSAQGQETQYF
TRBJ1-5	TRBV7-6	.	.	TGTGCCAGCAGCTTAGGTATTAGCAATCAGCCCCAGCATTTT	CASSLGISNQPQHF
TRBJ2-2	TRBV27	.	.	TGTGCCAGCAGCCCCGAGTGGGTCACCGGGGAGCTGTTTTTT	CASSPEWVTGELFF
TRBJ2-7	TRBV28	.	TRBD1	TGTGCCAGCAGGTCCCCGGGACAGCTTATCGGGCAGTACTTC	CASRSPGQLIGQYF
TRBJ2-7	TRBV2	.	.	TGTGCCAGCAGAGCTGGCACGAACTCCTACGAGCAGTACTTC	CASRAGTNSYEQYF
TRBJ1-5	TRBV6-1	.	.	TGTGCCAGCAGTGAATGGAGGACCTTCGGCGGGCAGCCCCAGCATTTT	CASSEWRTFGGQPQHF
TRBJ1-1	TRBV6-5	.	.	TGTGCCAGCAGTTACTACAGGAGCGACACTGAAGCTTTCTTT	CASSYYRSDTEAFF
TRBJ1-3	TRBV7-6	few	.	TGTGCCAGCAGCTTAGCCCTTGGGGAGGGAAACACCATATATTTT	CASSLALGEGNTIYF
TRBJ2-1	TRBV5-1	.	.	TGCGCCAGCAGCTTGGCCGTTGATCACAATGAGCAGTTCTTC	CASSLAVDHNEQFF
TRBJ2-1	TRBV6-4	.	TRBD2	TGTGCCAGCAGTGTAAGGACTAGCGCCTACAATGAGCAGTTCTTC	CASSVRTSAYNEQFF
TRBJ2-3	TRBV19	.	TRBD2	TGTGCCAGTAGTTTTGTAGTAGCGGGAGGTGATACGCAGTATTTT	CASSFVVAGGDTQYF
TRBJ1-3	TRBV27	.	.	TGTGCCAGCAGTACAGTTAACGGGGCCATATATTTT	CASSTVNGAIYF
TRBJ1-1	TRBV4-2	few	.	TGTGCCAGCAGCCAACTTACCGGCGGGTCGGGCATGAACACTGAAGCTTTCTTT	CASSQLTGGSGMNTEAFF
TRBJ2-7	TRBV6-5	once	.	TGTGCCAGCAGTGGGACCCGGGACACCTACGAGCAGTACTTC	CASSGTRDTYEQYF
TRBJ2-7	TRBV7-9	.	.	TGTGCCAGCAGCTTAGGGGGATTTGGTTGGTACGAGCAGTACTTC	CASSLGGFGWYEQYF
TRBJ2-7	TRBV28	.	TRBD2	TGTGCCAGCAGTTTCGGCGGGAGGTCGCTTGGGGAGCAGTACTTC	CASSFGGRSLGEQYF
TRBJ2-1	TRBV30	.	TRBD2	TGTGCCTGGAATCGACTAGCGGGAGTTGAGCAGTTCTTC	CAWNRLAGVEQFF
TRBJ2-7	TRBV10-1	.	.	TGCGCCAGCAGTGAGGGGGGATCCTACGAGCAGTACTTC	CASSEGGSYEQYF
TRBJ2-7	TRBV28	few	.	TGTGCCAGCAGTTCCGGGACACAGATCTCCTACGAGCAGTACTTC	CASSSGTQISYEQYF
TRBJ2-7	TRBV28	.	TRBD2	TGTGCCAGCAGTTCCGGTTTTAGCGGGAGGGCCAAGGACGAGCAGTACTTC	CASSSGFSGRAKDEQYF
TRBJ1-1	TRBV10-1	few	.	TGCGCCAGCAGTGAGCCAGACCGGGACACTGAAGCTTTCTTT	CASSEPDRDTEAFF
TRBJ1-5	TRBV27	.	.	TGTGCCAGCAGTTTCGGTGGGCAGAGCAATCAGCCCCAGCATTTT	CASSFGGQSNQPQHF
TRBJ1-5	TRBV28	.	.	TGTGCCAGCAGTTTGGGGGGCGAAAGCAATCAGCCCCAGCATTTT	CASSLGGESNQPQHF
TRBJ2-7	TRBV27	.	.	TGTGCCAGCAGAAGACAGGAGACTTCCTACGAGCAGTACTTC	CASRRQETSYEQYF
TRBJ2-7	TRBV7-9	.	.	TGTGCCAGCAGCCTATCCAGGGGGGCTAGCTCCTACGAGCAGTACTTC	CASSLSRGASSYEQYF
TRBJ2-2	TRBV7-2	.	TRBD1	TGTGCCAGCAGCTCTCGACAGGGACACACCGGGGAGCTGTTTTTT	CASSSRQGHTGELFF
TRBJ1-1	TRBV5-1	few	.	TGCGCCAGCAGCTTGTCGGCCGGCGTCACTGAAGCTTTCTTT	CASSLSAGVTEAFF
TRBJ2-3	TRBV7-9	.	.	TGTGCCAGCAGCGATAATATTCGGCCCACAGATACGCAGTATTTT	CASSDNIRPTDTQYF
TRBJ1-1	TRBV6-1	.	TRBD1	TGTGCCAGCAAATGGGACAGGGGGGTTAGCACTGAAGCTTTCTTT	CASKWDRGVSTEAFF
TRBJ2-3	TRBV29-1	.	.	TGCAGCGTTTCGGGGGAGACAGGGTTTAGAGATACGCAGTATTTT	CSVSGETGFRDTQYF
TRBJ2-7	TRBV28	few	.	TGTGCCAGCACGAGGGGCACCCACGAGCAGTACTTC	CASTRGTHEQYF
TRBJ2-1	TRBV10-3	few	TRBD2	TGTGCCATCAGTGAGCAGGCGGGAGCAAACAATGAGCAGTTCTTC	CAISEQAGANNEQFF
TRBJ2-5	TRBV9	.	TRBD1	TGTGCCAGCAGCATCAGGACAGGCGAGACCCAGTACTTC	CASSIRTGETQYF
TRBJ2-6	TRBV11-3	.	.	TGTGCCAGCAGTTCTGGGGCAGGGGCCCGGGAAGGGGCCAACGTCCTGACTTTC	CASSSGAGAREGANVLTF
TRBJ2-1	TRBV11-2	many	.	TGTGCCAGCAGCTTAGACAGGGTAAACAATGAGCAGTTCTTC	CASSLDRVNNEQFF
TRBJ1-5	TRBV18	.	.	TGTGCCAGCTCATTCAGGGAGGATCAGCCCCAGCATTTT	CASSFREDQPQHF
TRBJ2-1	TRBV15	.	TRBD2	TGTGCCACCAGCAGAGCCAGCGGGAGTAACGTCTACAATGAGCAGTTCTTC	CATSRASGSNVYNEQFF
TRBJ2-3	TRBV11-3	few	TRBD2	TGTGCCAGCAGCTTAGATTCCGGACTAGCGGGAGACGGTCGGGTTACGCAGTATTTT	CASSLDSGLAGDGRVTQYF
TRBJ1-2	TRBV9	.	TRBD1	TGTGCCAGCAGCGTAGGGGAAGGACAGGCTAACCTTCGGGGCTACACCTTC	CASSVGEGQANLRGYTF
TRBJ1-2	TRBV2	few	.	TGTGCCAGCAGTGACCAACCCGGACGCCTCTATGGCTACACCTTC	CASSDQPGRLYGYTF
TRBJ1-1	TRBV2	many	.	TGTGCCAGCCGGAACAGTGAGTCTAACACTGAAGCTTTCTTT	CASRNSESNTEAFF
TRBJ2-7	TRBV9	many	.	TGTGCCAGCAGCGCGCCCATACGAATTAGCGTTCCGTACGAGCAGTACTTC	CASSAPIRISVPYEQYF
TRBJ2-1	TRBV6-1	.	TRBD2	TGTGCCAGCCAAAGGACTAGCGAATACAATGAGCAGTTCTTC	CASQRTSEYNEQFF
TRBJ2-3	TRBV6-4	.	.	TGTGCCACCCCCACAGATACGCAGTATTTT	CATPTDTQYF
TRBJ2-5	TRBV5-8	.	TRBD1	TGTGCCAGCAGCTCAGGGGCCGGGACAGGGGCTTATCAGTACTTC	CASSSGAGTGAYQYF
TRBJ2-7	TRBV11-2	.	.	TGTGCCAGCAGCTTAGAGGGGGATTCGTACGAGCAGTACTTC	CASSLEGDSYEQYF